A selection of T cell receptor beta chains follows, all from one sample in a study of cytomegalovirus exposure and HLA in healthy donors. Libraries were prepared by immunoSEQ multiplex PCR; TCRdb keeps only in-frame clonotypes and omits some of them. Seen here are around 150,000 clones, approximately 96% observed once, and the top ten hold 0.89%. Sequenced: PBMCs. These TCRs come from a woman aged 18-30 years in good health and CMV-seronegative. Both conserved end residues are part of each CDR3. A D gene is named only where the DNA matches it firmly. Expanded clones are given a class, and other clones once, few, many or no size at all.

v_call	j_call	d_call	clone_size	cdr3_aa	cdr3_nt
TRBV6-1	TRBJ2-3	TRBD2	NA	CASRLAGGTDTQYF	TGTGCCAGCAGACTAGCGGGGGGCACAGATACGCAGTATTTT
TRBV20-1	TRBJ1-1	NA	NA	CSAIYQVEAFF	TGCAGTGCTATTTACCAGGTTGAAGCTTTCTTT
TRBV5-6	TRBJ1-5	NA	NA	CASSPSPQGNQPQHF	TGTGCCAGCAGCCCGAGCCCGCAGGGGAATCAGCCCCAGCATTTT
TRBV5-1	TRBJ1-1	NA	few	CASSTGSWTEAFF	TGCGCCAGCAGCACGGGGAGTTGGACTGAAGCTTTCTTT
TRBV7-2	TRBJ2-1	NA	NA	CASSLFPLYNEQFF	TGTGCCAGCAGCTTATTCCCTCTTTACAATGAGCAGTTCTTC
TRBV7-9	TRBJ1-1	NA	NA	CASSPPLGGAFF	TGTGCCAGCAGCCCGCCTTTAGGAGGAGCTTTCTTT
TRBV7-6	TRBJ1-3	NA	NA	CASSLQSSGNTIYF	TGTGCCAGCAGCTTACAGTCCTCTGGAAACACCATATATTTT
TRBV4-1	TRBJ1-1	TRBD1	NA	CASRPGTGGTMNTEAFF	TGCGCCAGCAGACCCGGGACAGGGGGGACCATGAACACTGAAGCTTTCTTT
TRBV30	TRBJ2-1	TRBD2	NA	CAWSPLRAGGYNEQFF	TGTGCCTGGAGTCCTCTCCGTGCGGGGGGATACAATGAGCAGTTCTTC
TRBV19	TRBJ2-3	TRBD1	NA	CASRWRQGKTDTQYF	TGTGCCAGTAGATGGAGACAGGGGAAGACAGATACGCAGTATTTT
TRBV29-1	TRBJ1-1	TRBD1	NA	CSVPGQRNAEAFF	TGCAGCGTACCGGGACAGCGGAATGCTGAAGCTTTCTTT
TRBV27	TRBJ1-2	TRBD1	NA	CASSLGGTGGGYTF	TGTGCCAGCAGTTTAGGCGGGACAGGGGGCGGCTACACCTTC
TRBV6-8	TRBJ1-3	NA	NA	CASSYPAGSGNTIYF	TGTGCCAGCAGTTACCCGGCAGGTTCTGGAAACACCATATATTTT
TRBV7-3	TRBJ1-3	NA	NA	CASSDMAGNTIYF	TGTGCCAGCAGCGACATGGCTGGAAACACCATATATTTT
TRBV4-1	TRBJ1-2	NA	NA	CASSQEAGPYGYTF	TGCGCCAGCAGCCAAGAGGCAGGGCCCTATGGCTACACCTTC
TRBV4-1	TRBJ2-7	TRBD1	NA	CASSQESGQGPEQYF	TGCGCCAGCAGCCAAGAGTCTGGACAGGGTCCCGAGCAGTACTTC
TRBV5-6	TRBJ1-1	NA	NA	CASSLPGNTEAFF	TGTGCCAGCAGCTTACCGGGGAACACTGAAGCTTTCTTT
TRBV4-2	TRBJ1-5	TRBD1	once	CASSQDITGGRDQPQHF	TGTGCCAGCAGCCAAGACATAACAGGGGGCAGGGATCAGCCCCAGCATTTT
TRBV27	TRBJ2-6	TRBD1	NA	CASSSPSGTGGFSGANVLTF	TGTGCCAGCAGTTCTCCTTCCGGGACAGGGGGCTTCTCTGGGGCCAACGTCCTGACTTTC
TRBV7-9	TRBJ2-5	TRBD2	NA	CASTRLADKETQYF	TGTGCCAGCACCCGGCTAGCGGATAAAGAGACCCAGTACTTC
TRBV5-1	TRBJ2-7	NA	NA	CASSLGQETYEQYF	TGCGCCAGCAGCTTGGGACAGGAGACCTACGAGCAGTACTTC
TRBV5-1	TRBJ2-1	TRBD2	NA	CASSFYERGNEQFF	TGCGCCAGCAGCTTTTACGAGCGGGGCAATGAGCAGTTCTTC
TRBV5-6	TRBJ1-2	NA	NA	CASSLQNPFTGKSIYGYTF	TGTGCCAGCAGCTTGCAGAATCCCTTTACAGGGAAGTCTATCTATGGCTACACCTTC
TRBV6-1	TRBJ1-6	TRBD1	NA	CASSGQGYNSPLHF	TGTGCCAGCAGTGGACAGGGATATAATTCACCCCTCCACTTT
TRBV30	TRBJ2-5	NA	NA	CAWSGRVQETQYF	TGTGCCTGGAGTGGCAGGGTTCAAGAGACCCAGTACTTC
TRBV9	TRBJ2-1	NA	NA	CASSVDPGRMAQFF	TGTGCCAGCAGCGTAGATCCAGGAAGGATGGCGCAGTTCTTC
TRBV30	TRBJ2-2	TRBD2	NA	CAWKGRARASTGELFF	TGTGCCTGGAAGGGGAGGGCTAGGGCTAGCACCGGGGAGCTGTTTTTT
TRBV30	TRBJ2-5	TRBD2	NA	CAWIFGRGGERETQYF	TGTGCCTGGATTTTTGGGCGGGGGGGCGAGAGGGAGACCCAGTACTTC